Presented here are 10 T cell receptor beta chains from one specimen sequenced in a study of blood T cells in healthy people across ages. For the second PCR, which ran for roughly 6 to 12 cycles, a sample-barcoded 5' primer and a J-beta primer mix were used. TCRdb reprocessed the 5' RACE reads via MiXCR and lists one record per CDR3 protein. The profile shows some 1 million distinct CDR3 sequences, around 45% of them singletons. Sequencing was performed on blood. These receptors were taken from a woman aged 55-69 years in good health.

The chain carries TRBV5-6 and TRBJ2-5, with a tentative D call TRBD1 (5 bases). CDR3 length equals 12 residues. Germline-derived CDR1 and CDR2 are SGHDT and YYEEEE. Trimming left V 1 base short and J 13 bases short, with 14 bases between. DNA for the CDR3: TGTGCCAGCAGCTTGTGGCAGGGAAGGGGGTACTTC. Its translation is CASSLWQGRGYF.

This chain uses TRBV3-1 with TRBJ2-5; 14 bases agree with TRBD2. The V gene's germline CDR1 is LGHDT and CDR2 YNNKEL (reference sequence). CDR3 length: 18 amino acids. After removal of 4 bases from V and 1 base from J, the junction contained 8 bases not matched to a gene. The CDR3 nucleotides read TGTGCCAGCAGCCCTGGGACTAGCGGGAGAAGAGGCCAAGAGACCCAGTACTTC. It encodes CASSPGTSGRRGQETQYF.

The chain employs TRBV6-1 and TRBJ2-7; D may be TRBD1 (6 bases). The ends were cut back, 8 bases at V and 2 bases at J, with 10 bases in the middle. The CDR3 runs 12 residues. Germline-derived CDR1 and CDR2 are MNHNS and SASEGT. The CDR3 coding sequence is TGTGCCAGCGTGGGGGCAGCCTACGAGCAGTACTTC. Its protein product is CASVGAAYEQYF.

This rearrangement joins TRBV15 to TRBJ2-1; 14 bases align to TRBD2. Unmatched junction bases numbered 6, after V lost 6 bases and J lost 8 bases. From germline, CDR1 is LNHNV and CDR2 YYDKDF (reference sequence). CDR3 length: 15 residues. CDR3 loop: CATSRTSGRIDEQFF. In nucleotides, the CDR3 is TGTGCCACCAGTAGGACTAGCGGGAGGATCGATGAGCAGTTCTTC.

The chain couples TRBV6-7 to TRBJ2-1; 8 nucleotides match TRBD2. The J call may not be correct, given that the DNA end is closer to TRBJ2-7. TRBV6-7 is an open reading frame, and its role is uncertain. The CDR3 covers 20 residues. CDR3 bases: TGTGCCAGCAGTTACTCGGGTAGCGGGAAGAGGCCAAGCTCCTACAATGAGCAGTACTTC. As protein: CASSYSGSGKRPSSYNEQYF.

This clonotype has more than one count but fewer than ten. The rearrangement joins TRBV6-6 to TRBJ2-5, with 7 bases aligning to TRBD2. With 7 bases clipped from V and 5 bases from J, the junction kept 16 bases outside the gene matches. There are 16 residues in the CDR3. Germline V gives CDR1 MNHNY, CDR2 SVGAGI (reference sequence). The CDR3 DNA follows: TGTGCCAGCACTTCAAGTTGGGGGGGGACGCGGGAGACCCAGTACTTC. Protein sequence: CASTSSWGGTRETQYF.

This clonotype was observed a few times. This chain uses TRBV6-1 with TRBJ1-2; the D is unclear. The germline gives CDR1 MNHNS, CDR2 SASEGT. V gave up 2 bases and J gave up 4 bases, with 8 bases separating them. The CDR3 spans 13 residues. The CDR3 region has the DNA TGTGCCAGCAGTGAATTGCTTCGCTATGGCTACACCTTC. This encodes CASSELLRYGYTF.

The chain combines TRBV7-9 with TRBJ2-5; D might be TRBD1 or TRBD2, each matching 5 bases. Germline loops: CDR1 SEHNR, CDR2 FQNEAQ (reference sequence). V dropped 8 bases and J dropped 3 bases, with 22 bases sitting between them. The CDR3 is made up of 16 amino acids. CDR3 amino acids: CASAGHIGLGEETQYF. In nucleotides, the CDR3 is TGTGCCAGCGCCGGGCATATTGGTTTGGGGGAAGAGACCCAGTACTTC.

This clonotype showed up just a few times. CDR3 coding DNA: TGTGCCAGCAGCGTTCTCGGGCGGCCAGAAAACAATGAGCAGTTCTTC. This codes for CASSVLGRPENNEQFF. The chain recombines TRBV9 with TRBJ2-1, with D unclear. CDR1 and CDR2 from the germline V gene are SGDLS and YYNGEE. Deletions cut 2 bases from V and 5 bases from J, with 17 bases between. The CDR3 is 16 amino acids.

The rearrangement uses TRBV12-3 or TRBV12-4 and TRBJ2-1; no clear D gene. The V and J ends lost 7 bases and 6 bases respectively, with 13 bases between them. This CDR3 spans 13 amino acids. CDR3 sequence reads: CASKKRSPNEQFF. The CDR3 DNA follows: TGTGCCAGCAAGAAGCGCTCACCCAATGAGCAGTTCTTC.